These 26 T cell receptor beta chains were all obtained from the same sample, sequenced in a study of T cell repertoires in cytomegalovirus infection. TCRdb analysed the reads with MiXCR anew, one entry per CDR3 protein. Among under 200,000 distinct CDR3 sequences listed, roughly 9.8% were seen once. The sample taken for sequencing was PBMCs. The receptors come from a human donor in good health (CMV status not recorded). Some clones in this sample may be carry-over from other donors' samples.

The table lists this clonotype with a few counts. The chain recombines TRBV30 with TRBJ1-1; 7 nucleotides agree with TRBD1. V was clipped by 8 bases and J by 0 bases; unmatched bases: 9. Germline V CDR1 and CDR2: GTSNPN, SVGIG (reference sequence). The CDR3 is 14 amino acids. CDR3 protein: CAGGTVPMNTEAFF. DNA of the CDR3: TGTGCCGGGGGGACAGTGCCCATGAACACTGAAGCTTTCTTT.

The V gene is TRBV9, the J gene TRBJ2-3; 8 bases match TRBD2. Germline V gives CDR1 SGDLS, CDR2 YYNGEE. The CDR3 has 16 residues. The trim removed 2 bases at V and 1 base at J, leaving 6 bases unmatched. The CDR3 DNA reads TGTGCCAGCAGCGTCCCCCTAGCGGGCGGCACAGATACGCAGTATTTT. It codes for CASSVPLAGGTDTQYF.

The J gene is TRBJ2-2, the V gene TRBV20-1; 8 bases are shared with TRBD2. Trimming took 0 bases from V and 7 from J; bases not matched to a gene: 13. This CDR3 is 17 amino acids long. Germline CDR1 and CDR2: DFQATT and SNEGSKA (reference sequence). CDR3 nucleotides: TGCAGTGCTAGAGACCACCTTGCCCGGGAGGGCGGCGGGGAGCTGTTTTTT. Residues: CSARDHLAREGGGELFF.

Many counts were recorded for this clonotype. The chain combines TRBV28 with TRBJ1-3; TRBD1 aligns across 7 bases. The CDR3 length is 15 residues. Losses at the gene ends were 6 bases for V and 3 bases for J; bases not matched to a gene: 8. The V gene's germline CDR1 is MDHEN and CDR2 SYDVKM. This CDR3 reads CASRQRQGGGNTIYF. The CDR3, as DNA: TGTGCCAGCAGACAACGACAGGGAGGTGGAAACACCATATATTTT.

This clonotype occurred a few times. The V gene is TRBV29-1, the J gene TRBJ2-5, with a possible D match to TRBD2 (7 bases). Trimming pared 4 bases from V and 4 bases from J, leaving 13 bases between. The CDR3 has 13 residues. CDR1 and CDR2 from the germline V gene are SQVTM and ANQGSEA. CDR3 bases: TGCAGCGTTGTGAGGGGGGGAGGAGAGACCCAGTACTTC. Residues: CSVVRGGGETQYF.

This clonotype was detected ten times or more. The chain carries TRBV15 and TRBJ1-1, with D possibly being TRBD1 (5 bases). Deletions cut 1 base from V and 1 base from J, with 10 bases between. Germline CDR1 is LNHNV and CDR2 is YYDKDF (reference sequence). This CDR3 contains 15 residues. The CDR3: CATSRVDGTNTEAFF. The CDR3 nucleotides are TGTGCCACCAGCAGAGTGGATGGGACGAACACTGAAGCTTTCTTT.

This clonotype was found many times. The CDR3 DNA sequence: TGTGCCAGCAGCTTATCTTCAGCGTGGGAGACCCAGTACTTC. This encodes CASSLSSAWETQYF. V and J are TRBV11-2 and TRBJ2-5; no firm D call. Germline lookup yields CDR1 SGHAT and CDR2 FQNNGV. This CDR3 comprises 14 residues. V gave up 2 bases and J gave up 5 bases, with 12 bases separating them.

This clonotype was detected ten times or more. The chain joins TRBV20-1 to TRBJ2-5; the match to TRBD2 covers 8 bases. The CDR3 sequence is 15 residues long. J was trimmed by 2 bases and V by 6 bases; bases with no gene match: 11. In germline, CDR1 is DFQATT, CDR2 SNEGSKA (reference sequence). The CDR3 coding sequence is TGCAGTGCCCGGGACTACCGGGGGGGACAAGAGACCCAGTACTTC. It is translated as CSARDYRGGQETQYF.

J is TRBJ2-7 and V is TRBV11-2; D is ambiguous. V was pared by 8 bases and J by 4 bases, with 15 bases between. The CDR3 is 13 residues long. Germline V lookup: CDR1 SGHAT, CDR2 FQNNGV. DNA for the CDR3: TGTGCCAGCGCTAGGCCGGCAAAATACGAGCAGTACTTC. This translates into CASARPAKYEQYF.

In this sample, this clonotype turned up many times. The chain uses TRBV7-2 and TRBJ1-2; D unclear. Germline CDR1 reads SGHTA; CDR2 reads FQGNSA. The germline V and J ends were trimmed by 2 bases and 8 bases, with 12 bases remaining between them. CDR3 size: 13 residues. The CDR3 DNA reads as TGTGCCAGCAGCTTAAAGTACGGGTTGGGCTACACCTTC. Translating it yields CASSLKYGLGYTF.

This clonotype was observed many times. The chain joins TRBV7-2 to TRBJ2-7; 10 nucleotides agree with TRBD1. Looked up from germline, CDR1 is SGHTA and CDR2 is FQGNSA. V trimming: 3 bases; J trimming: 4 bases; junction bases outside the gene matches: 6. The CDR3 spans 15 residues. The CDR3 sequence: CASSLGGTGEYEQYF. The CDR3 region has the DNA TGTGCCAGCAGCTTGGGAGGGACAGGGGAATACGAGCAGTACTTC.

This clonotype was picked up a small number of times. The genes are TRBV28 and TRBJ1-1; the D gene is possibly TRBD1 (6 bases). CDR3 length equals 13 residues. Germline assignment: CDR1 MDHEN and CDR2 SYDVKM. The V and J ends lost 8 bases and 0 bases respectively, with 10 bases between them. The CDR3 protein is CASGNRVNTEAFF. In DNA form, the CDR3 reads TGTGCCAGCGGGAACAGGGTGAACACTGAAGCTTTCTTT.

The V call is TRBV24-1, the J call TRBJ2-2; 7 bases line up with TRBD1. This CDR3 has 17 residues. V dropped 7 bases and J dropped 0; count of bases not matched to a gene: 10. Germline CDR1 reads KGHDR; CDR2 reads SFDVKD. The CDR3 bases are TGTGCCACCAGGGGTAACCGGGACAGTTCGAACACCGGGGAGCTGTTTTTT. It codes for CATRGNRDSSNTGELFF.

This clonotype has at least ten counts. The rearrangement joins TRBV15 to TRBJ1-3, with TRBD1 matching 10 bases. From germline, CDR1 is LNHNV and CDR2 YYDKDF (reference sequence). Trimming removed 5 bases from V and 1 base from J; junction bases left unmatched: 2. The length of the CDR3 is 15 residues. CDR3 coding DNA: TGTGCCACCAGCCGGACAGGGGGATCTGGAAACACCATATATTTT. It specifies CATSRTGGSGNTIYF.

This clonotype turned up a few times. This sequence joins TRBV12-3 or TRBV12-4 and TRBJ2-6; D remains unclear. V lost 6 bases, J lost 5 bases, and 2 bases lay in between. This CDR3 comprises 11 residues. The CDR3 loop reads CASSRANVLTF. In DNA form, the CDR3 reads TGTGCCAGCAGCCGGGCCAACGTCCTGACTTTC.

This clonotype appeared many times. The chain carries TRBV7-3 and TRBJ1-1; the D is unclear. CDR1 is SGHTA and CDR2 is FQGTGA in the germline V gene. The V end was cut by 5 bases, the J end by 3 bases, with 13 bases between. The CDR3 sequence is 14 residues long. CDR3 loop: CASSQSGSYTEAFF. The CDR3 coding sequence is TGTGCCAGCAGCCAATCAGGCAGTTACACTGAAGCTTTCTTT.

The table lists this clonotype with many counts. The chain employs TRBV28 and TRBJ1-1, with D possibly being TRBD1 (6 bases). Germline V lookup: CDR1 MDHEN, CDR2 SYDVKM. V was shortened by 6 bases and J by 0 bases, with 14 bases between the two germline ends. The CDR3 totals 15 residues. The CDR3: CASSRNGQMNTEAFF. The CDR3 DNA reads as TGTGCCAGCAGCAGAAACGGACAGATGAACACTGAAGCTTTCTTT.

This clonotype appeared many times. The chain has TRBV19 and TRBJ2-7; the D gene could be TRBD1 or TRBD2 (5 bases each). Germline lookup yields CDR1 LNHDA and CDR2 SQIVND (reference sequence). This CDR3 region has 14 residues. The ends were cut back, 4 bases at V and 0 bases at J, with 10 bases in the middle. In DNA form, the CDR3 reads TGTGCCAGTAGTACGGGGACGGACTCCTACGAGCAGTACTTC. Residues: CASSTGTDSYEQYF. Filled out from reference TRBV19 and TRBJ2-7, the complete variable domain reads DGGITQSPKYLFRKEGQNVTLSCEQNLNHDAMYWYRQDPGQGLRLIYYSQIVNDFQKGDIAEGYSVSREKKESFPLTVTSAQKNPTAFYLCASSTGTDSYEQYFGPGTRLTVT.

This CDR3 is CASTEETKGGQAFYGYTF. The CDR3 DNA is TGTGCCAGCACCGAAGAAACCAAGGGGGGACAGGCTTTTTATGGCTACACCTTC. The chain couples TRBV2 to TRBJ1-2; 8 bases line up with TRBD1. CDR1 is SNHLY, CDR2 FYNNEI, per germline. This CDR3 spans 18 amino acids. With V trimmed by 7 bases and J by 5 bases, 21 bases remained unmatched.

As DNA, the CDR3 is TGTGCCACCAGCAGAGATAATAGCGGGGGGGGCAATGAGCAGTTCTTC. Its translation: CATSRDNSGGGNEQFF. This chain joins TRBV15 and TRBJ2-1; 11 bases fit TRBD2. Germline CDR1 reads LNHNV; CDR2 reads YYDKDF (reference sequence). Trimming at V came to 0 bases and at J to 6 bases, leaving 4 bases not matched to a gene. CDR3 length: 16 residues.

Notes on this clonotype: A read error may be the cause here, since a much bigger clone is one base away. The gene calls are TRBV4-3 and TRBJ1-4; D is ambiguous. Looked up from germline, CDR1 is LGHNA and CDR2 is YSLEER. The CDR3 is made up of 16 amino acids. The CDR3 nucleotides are TGCGCCAGCAGCCAAGATGAGTTTGCAACTAATGAAAAACTGTATTTT. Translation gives CASSQDEFATNEKLYF.

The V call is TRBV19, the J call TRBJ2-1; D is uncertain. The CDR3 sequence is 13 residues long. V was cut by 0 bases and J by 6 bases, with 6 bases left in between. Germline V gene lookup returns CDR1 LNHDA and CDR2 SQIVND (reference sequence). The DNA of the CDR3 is TGTGCCAGTAGTATAGAGTTCGGCAATGAGCAGTTCTTC. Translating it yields CASSIEFGNEQFF.

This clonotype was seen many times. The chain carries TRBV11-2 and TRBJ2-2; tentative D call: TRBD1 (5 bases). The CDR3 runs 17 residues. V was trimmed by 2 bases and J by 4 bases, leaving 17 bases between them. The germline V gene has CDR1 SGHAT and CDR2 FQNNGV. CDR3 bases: TGTGCCAGCAGCTTACTCCAGGACACTCGCGTCACCGGGGAGCTGTTTTTT. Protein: CASSLLQDTRVTGELFF.

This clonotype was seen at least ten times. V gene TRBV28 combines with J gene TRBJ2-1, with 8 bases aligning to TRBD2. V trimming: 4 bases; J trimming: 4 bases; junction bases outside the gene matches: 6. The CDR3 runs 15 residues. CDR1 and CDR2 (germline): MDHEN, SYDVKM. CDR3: CASSYLAGSYNEQFF. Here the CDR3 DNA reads TGTGCCAGCAGTTATTTAGCGGGGTCGTACAATGAGCAGTTCTTC.

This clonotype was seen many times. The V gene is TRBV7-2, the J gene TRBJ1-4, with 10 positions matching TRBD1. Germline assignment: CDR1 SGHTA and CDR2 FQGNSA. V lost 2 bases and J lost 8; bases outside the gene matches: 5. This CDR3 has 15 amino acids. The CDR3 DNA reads TGTGCCAGCAGCTTACCGACAGGGGGCTTGGAAAAACTGTTTTTT. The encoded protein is CASSLPTGGLEKLFF.

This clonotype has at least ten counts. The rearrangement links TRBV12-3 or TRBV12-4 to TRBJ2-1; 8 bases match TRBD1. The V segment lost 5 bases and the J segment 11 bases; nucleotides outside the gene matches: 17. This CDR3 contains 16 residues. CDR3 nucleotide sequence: TGTGCCAGCAGTAACCACGCCACAGGACAGGGAATGCAGCAGTTCTTC. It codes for CASSNHATGQGMQQFF.